Listed here are 19 T cell receptor beta chains from one sample, sequenced in a study of T cell clonality in common variable immunodeficiency. Sequencing was performed with immunoSEQ multiplex PCR; in TCRdb, only in-frame clones are kept and a portion is missing. The counts give about 29,000 clones, none of them seen only once; approximately 4.7% is held by the top ten. The sample consisted of peripheral blood mononuclear cells. Every receptor here comes from a person aged 18-70 years in good health.

There are a few counts of this clone. The read comes to an end 3 residues before the CDR3 does, leaving the germline J gene to fill in the end. The chain has TRBV2 and TRBJ2-7, with D unresolved. CDR3 length: 15 amino acids. Trimming cost V 2 bases and J 0 bases, with 11 bases left between them. Germline CDR1 and CDR2: SNHLY and FYNNEI. The DNA read from the CDR3 is TGTGCCAGCAGTGAAAACAGCAAGAGCTCCTACGAG. It codes for CASSENSKSSYE. The whole CDR3 is CASSENSKSSYEQYF.

This clone was found a few times. The read comes to an end 3 residues before the CDR3 does, leaving the germline J gene to fill in the end. J is TRBJ1-5 and V is TRBV20-1, with 9 bases aligning to TRBD1. V shed 3 bases, J shed 4 bases, and the junction held 4 bases outside the gene matches. CDR1 DFQATT and CDR2 SNEGSKA come from the germline V gene (reference sequence). The CDR3 length is 14 residues. The sequenced CDR3 bases are TGCAGTGCTAGGGGGACAGGGTGGAATCAGCCC. Its protein is CSARGTGWNQP. In full, the CDR3 is CSARGTGWNQPQHF.

As concerns this clone: The sequenced fragment ends 3 residues before the CDR3 boundary, so the rest is inferred from the germline J gene. The chain uses TRBV2 and TRBJ1-6; maybe TRBD1 (5 bases). The V gene's germline CDR1 is SNHLY and CDR2 FYNNEI. The CDR3 has 17 residues. V was trimmed by 7 bases and J by 2 bases, leaving 18 bases between them. The part of the CDR3 DNA that was read is TGTGCCAGCACATCTTATGCAGGGTTCCCCTATAATTCACCC. It encodes CASTSYAGFPYNSP. The full CDR3 protein is CASTSYAGFPYNSPLHF.

Points on this clone: The read terminates 3 residues ahead of where the CDR3 ends, so the germline J gene completes it. V is TRBV11-3 and J is TRBJ1-2; 8 positions agree with TRBD1. Germline V gene data show CDR1 as SGHNT and CDR2 as YENEEA. This CDR3 is built from 12 residues. CDR3 bases read: TGTGCCAGCCGACAGGGGACTGAGGGC. Protein sequence: CASRQGTEG. The entire CDR3 protein is CASRQGTEGYTF.

This clone was detected a few times. Partial CDR3 DNA: TGTGCCAGCAGAGTCGGGACTAGCGGGAGGGGCGAG. This encodes CASRVGTSGRGE. The CDR3 in full is CASRVGTSGRGEQYF. The genes are TRBV2 and TRBJ2-7; 16 nucleotides line up with TRBD2. The missing CDR3 end, 3 residues past where the read stops, is filled in from the germline J gene. Trimming took 6 bases from V and 6 from J; bases not matched to a gene: 5. The CDR3 is 15 amino acids. Germline V gene data show CDR1 as SNHLY and CDR2 as FYNNEI.

This clone was observed a few times. Read data end 3 residues before the CDR3 end; the end is taken from the germline J gene. J is TRBJ2-1 and V is TRBV18; 7 nucleotides align to TRBD2. The germline V gene encodes CDR1 KGHSH and CDR2 LQKENI. The V gene end was trimmed by 3 bases and the J gene end by 3 bases; junction bases not matched to a gene: 8. The CDR3 length is 16 residues. The sequenced part of the CDR3 DNA is TGTGCCAGCTCACCTGGGCTAGCGGAGGGCTACAATGAG. The encoded protein is CASSPGLAEGYNE. The full CDR3 reads CASSPGLAEGYNEQFF.

This clone has at least ten counts. The CDR3 end is not reached by the read, which stops 3 residues before it; the germline J gene fills it in. The gene calls are TRBV7-6 and TRBJ2-5, with 7 bases identical to TRBD2. CDR3 length: 13 residues. Germline trimming cut 5 bases from V and 7 bases from J; bases unmatched to any gene: 7. CDR1 and CDR2 (germline): SGHVS, FNYEAQ. Partial CDR3 DNA: TGTGCCAGCAGCCCCGCCGGCGGGGGGACC. Residues: CASSPAGGGT. In full, the CDR3 is CASSPAGGGTQYF.

This clone was detected ten times or more. The read gets to within 3 residues of the CDR3 end, and the germline J gene fills in the rest. This chain uses TRBV6-2 or TRBV6-3 with TRBJ2-3, with D maybe TRBD2 (6 bases). CDR3 size: 16 residues. Trimming cost V 5 bases and J 4 bases, with 19 bases left between them. Germline values: CDR1 MNHEY, CDR2 SVGEGT. The CDR3: CASSKLAASASDTQYF. Incomplete CDR3 DNA: TGTGCCAGCAGTAAATTAGCGGCATCAGCATCAGATACG.

This clone was detected ten times or more. The CDR3 is cut off 3 residues early in the read; its end comes from the germline J gene. The chain is built from TRBV14 and TRBJ2-1; the D gene is possibly TRBD2 (6 bases). The V end was cut by 4 bases, the J end by 5 bases, with 15 bases between. The CDR3 consists of 15 residues. Germline CDR1 is SGHDN and CDR2 is FVKESK. The CDR3 DNA, read in part, is TGTGCCAGCAGCCTCTCCGGGGGAGCTAACAATGAG. This encodes CASSLSGGANNE. The whole CDR3 reads CASSLSGGANNEQFF.

This clone has at least ten counts. The CDR3 end lies 3 residues beyond the end of the read and is filled in from the germline J gene. This rearrangement joins TRBV6-1 to TRBJ2-7; D not certain. V was pared by 3 bases and J by 2 bases, with 11 bases between. The CDR3 is 14 residues long. Germline V gives CDR1 MNHNS, CDR2 SASEGT. The covered CDR3 bases are TGTGCCAGCAGTGAGCCAAGGGCACCCTACGAG. Amino acids: CASSEPRAPYE. In full, the CDR3 is CASSEPRAPYEQYF.

On this clone itself: Being one base from a much bigger clone, this may be a read error. The read ends 3 residues shy of where the CDR3 ends; the end is completed using the germline J gene. The J gene is TRBJ2-3, the V gene TRBV30; D unresolved. The CDR3 has 13 amino acids. Germline CDR1 GTSNPN, CDR2 SVGIG (reference sequence). The CDR3: CAWSHSVSQPQYF. The CDR3 DNA, read in part, is TGTGCCTGGAGCCACAGTGTTAGTCAGCCG. The whole variable domain, remainder taken from reference TRBV30 and TRBJ2-3, is SQTIHQWPATLVQPVGSPLSLECTVEGTSNPNLYWYRQAAGRGLQLLFYSVGIGQISSEVPQNLSASRPQDRQFILSSKKLLLSDSGFYLCAWSHSVSQPQYFGPGTRLTVL.

This clone was found many times. The CDR3 end lies 3 residues beyond the end of the read and is filled in from the germline J gene. This chain links TRBV4-1 with TRBJ2-7; 11 bases align to TRBD2. In germline, CDR1 is MGHRA, CDR2 YSYEKL. Trimming took 2 bases from V and 4 from J; bases not matched to a gene: 4. There are 15 residues in the CDR3. The part of the CDR3 DNA that was read is TGCGCCAGCAGCCAACTCGGGACTAGCGGTTACGAG. This encodes CASSQLGTSGYE. The whole CDR3 protein is CASSQLGTSGYEQYF.

This clone appeared many times. Read data end 3 residues before the CDR3 end; the end is taken from the germline J gene. The chain employs TRBV19 and TRBJ1-4; 7 bases match TRBD1. J was trimmed by 7 bases and V by 3 bases; bases with no gene match: 8. The CDR3 extends over 15 amino acids. Germline V gives CDR1 LNHDA, CDR2 SQIVND (reference sequence). CDR3 protein: CASSIQGDVGEKLFF. CDR3 DNA, as far as it was read: TGTGCCAGTAGTATCCAGGGGGATGTCGGTGAAAAA.

In its sample, this clone was seen many times. The read halts 3 residues ahead of the CDR3 end, with the missing end drawn from the germline J gene. This sequence joins TRBV2 and TRBJ1-4, with no clear D. The CDR3 is 10 amino acids. From germline, CDR1 is SNHLY and CDR2 FYNNEI. V lost 8 bases, J lost 8 bases, and 6 bases lay in between. The CDR3 here is CASAEEKLFF. The covered CDR3 bases are TGTGCCAGCGCGGAGGAAAAA.

The sample holds many counts of this clone. The read halts 3 residues ahead of the CDR3 end, with the missing end drawn from the germline J gene. V usage is TRBV7-3 and J usage is TRBJ1-1, with TRBD1 matching 11 bases. J was trimmed by 6 bases and V by 6 bases; bases with no gene match: 6. Germline V lookup: CDR1 SGHTA, CDR2 FQGTGA. The CDR3 has 14 residues. CDR3 bases read: TGTGCCAGCAGTTTGGGACAGGGGGGATCTGAA. This encodes CASSLGQGGSE. The entire CDR3 protein is CASSLGQGGSEAFF.

This clone was detected many times. The observed sequence ends 3 residues before the CDR3 terminus, with the missing tail filled in from the germline J gene. The chain combines TRBV29-1 with TRBJ2-3; 8 bases are shared with TRBD2. Trimming took 4 bases from V and 3 from J; bases not matched to a gene: 24. Germline V gene sequence: CDR1 SQVTM, CDR2 ANQGSEA. The CDR3 loop spans 20 amino acids. The chain's CDR3 is CSVVGTRASGLVKVTDTQYF. The part of the CDR3 DNA that was read is TGCAGCGTTGTCGGTACTCGGGCTTCGGGACTAGTTAAGGTGACAGATACG.

This clone was found many times. The read ends 3 residues shy of where the CDR3 ends; the end is completed using the germline J gene. This sample also contains other DNA sequences that code for the same CDR3. V and J are TRBV5-1 and TRBJ2-1, with 10 bases aligning to TRBD2. The germline CDR1 and CDR2 sequences are SGHRS and YFSETQ. V trimming: 0 bases; J trimming: 0 bases; junction bases outside the gene matches: 0. The CDR3 sequence is 16 residues long. Incomplete CDR3 DNA: TGCGCCAGCAGCTTGGCTAGCGGGAGCTCCTACAATGAG. Its protein product is CASSLASGSSYNE. The full-length CDR3 reads as CASSLASGSSYNEQFF. The variable domain in full, completed from reference TRBV5-1 and TRBJ2-1, reads KAGVTQTPRYLIKTRGQQVTLSCSPISGHRSVSWYQQTPGQGLQFLFEYFSETQRNKGNFPGRFSGRQFSNSRSEMNVSTLELGDSALYLCASSLASGSSYNEQFFGPGTRLTVL.

Comments on this clone: The read terminates 3 residues ahead of where the CDR3 ends, so the germline J gene completes it. The gene calls are TRBV20-1 and TRBJ2-1; the match to TRBD2 covers 11 bases. The CDR3 is 13 residues long. Looked up from germline, CDR1 is DFQATT and CDR2 is SNEGSKA (reference sequence). V was pared by 6 bases and J by 7 bases, with 5 bases of the junction left unmatched. The CDR3 bases that were read are TGCAGTGCACCATTAGCGGGAGGGAATGAG. It specifies CSAPLAGGNE. The entire CDR3 sequence reads CSAPLAGGNEQFF.

This clone was observed a few times. The sequenced fragment ends 3 residues before the CDR3 boundary, so the rest is inferred from the germline J gene. The rearrangement joins TRBV7-9 to TRBJ1-2, with D unresolved. Germline V lookup: CDR1 SEHNR, CDR2 FQNEAQ (reference sequence). There are 12 residues in the CDR3. This CDR3 reads CASSLATNDYTF. The sequenced CDR3 bases are TGTGCCAGCAGCTTAGCTACAAATGAC.